These 26 T cell receptor beta chains were all obtained from the same sample, sequenced in a study of blood T cell repertoires in COVID-19. Sequencing was performed with immunoSEQ multiplex PCR; in TCRdb, only in-frame clones are kept and a portion is missing. Here the sample spans approximately 130,000 clones, 70% to 80% being singletons. Sequencing was performed on peripheral blood. These receptors were taken from a human donor in a cohort sampled during active COVID-19.

This clone was seen more than once but under ten times. V and J are TRBV28 and TRBJ1-5, with D maybe TRBD1 (5 bases). Germline loops: CDR1 MDHEN, CDR2 SYDVKM. V lost 3 bases and J 7 bases, leaving 13 bases between the germline ends. This CDR3 region has 14 residues. CDR3 sequence reads: CASSLVTAPQPQHF. For the CDR3, the DNA is TGTGCCAGCAGTTTGGTGACAGCTCCCCAGCCCCAGCATTTT.

The genes are TRBV3-1 (or the pseudogene TRBV3-2) and TRBJ2-7, with TRBD1 identical over 7 bases. CDR1 and CDR2 from the germline V gene are LGHDT and YNNKEL (reference sequence). This CDR3 comprises 16 residues. V gave up 0 bases and J gave up 6 bases; unmatched junction bases: 11. CDR3 coding DNA: TGTGCCAGCAGCCAAGATTGGGGACAGATCCATACCGAGCAGTACTTC. Translated: CASSQDWGQIHTEQYF.

This chain links TRBV6-1 with TRBJ1-5; D is undetermined. The germline gives CDR1 MNHNS, CDR2 SASEGT. This CDR3 spans 12 amino acids. The V end was cut by 0 bases, the J end by 6 bases, with 3 bases between. CDR3 region: CASSEAVQPQHF. CDR3 in DNA: TGTGCCAGCAGTGAAGCCGTTCAGCCCCAGCATTTT.

This clone was recorded only once. The J gene is TRBJ2-1, the V gene TRBV29-1; 7 bases match TRBD1. The CDR3 has 16 amino acids. Germline loops: CDR1 SQVTM, CDR2 ANQGSEA. Trimming took 0 bases from V and 7 from J; bases not matched to a gene: 12. The DNA of the CDR3 is TGCAGCGTTGAAGATCAAGGGGGACAGTACAAGAATGAGCAGTTCTTC. Translating it yields CSVEDQGGQYKNEQFF.

The chain couples TRBV5-1 to TRBJ2-7, with a weak D call TRBD1 (6 bases). Per the germline V gene, CDR1 is SGHRS and CDR2 is YFSETQ. The CDR3 loop spans 15 amino acids. V was clipped by 2 bases and J by 5 bases, with 17 bases between them. The CDR3 is CASSFAPGHTNEQYF. The CDR3 DNA sequence: TGCGCCAGCAGCTTTGCCCCGGGACATACTAACGAGCAGTACTTC.

In nucleotides, the CDR3 is TGTGCCAGCAGCTTCAGGGGATTCGAGCAGTTCTTC. It yields the protein CASSFRGFEQFF. This sequence joins TRBV5-5 and TRBJ2-1; TRBD1 is a possible D gene (6 bases). The ends were cut back, 2 bases at V and 10 bases at J, with 10 bases in the middle. Germline assignment: CDR1 SGHKS and CDR2 YYEKEE (reference sequence). The CDR3 loop spans 12 amino acids.

V usage is TRBV5-6 and J usage is TRBJ1-4, with 7 bases matching TRBD1. There are 16 residues in the CDR3. Germline V gene lookup returns CDR1 SGHDT and CDR2 YYEEEE. Trimming removed 0 bases from V and 7 bases from J; junction bases left unmatched: 9. The CDR3 coding sequence is TGTGCCAGCAGCTTGGCCGGGCAGGGGGACGCTGAAAAACTGTTTTTT. This codes for CASSLAGQGDAEKLFF.

The rearrangement links TRBV7-2 to TRBJ1-3; D not resolved. This CDR3 region has 13 residues. Trimming took off 4 bases at V and 3 bases at J, with 7 bases between the two ends. CDR1 is SGHTA, CDR2 FQGNSA, per germline. CDR3 protein: CASSSGVGNTIYF. DNA for the CDR3: TGTGCCAGCAGCTCAGGTGTTGGAAACACCATATATTTT.

The chain carries TRBV6-5 and TRBJ1-5; D is unclear. This CDR3 is 13 amino acids long. Trimming took off 6 bases at V and 0 bases at J, with 6 bases between the two ends. Germline CDR1 MNHEY, CDR2 SVGAGI. The DNA for the CDR3 is TGTGCCAGCAGCCCGTCTAGCAATCAGCCCCAGCATTTT. Its protein is CASSPSSNQPQHF.

This chain connects TRBV30 to TRBJ2-7; 9 positions agree with TRBD1. Germline CDR1 and CDR2: GTSNPN and SVGIG (reference sequence). The V gene end was trimmed by 2 bases and the J gene end by 2 bases; junction bases not matched to a gene: 10. The CDR3 is 16 amino acids. CDR3 DNA sequence: TGTGCCTGGAGTAAAAGGGGGACAGGGTTTCCCTACGAGCAGTACTTC. Translating gives CAWSKRGTGFPYEQYF.

Note on this clone: Other DNA sequences in the sample encode the same CDR3. The V gene is TRBV28, the J gene TRBJ1-5; 9 bases are shared with TRBD1. This CDR3 contains 16 residues. The V segment lost 5 bases and the J segment 2 bases; nucleotides outside the gene matches: 7. Germline V gene sequence: CDR1 MDHEN, CDR2 SYDVKM. The CDR3 sequence is CASSGIRDRGNQPQHF. The CDR3, as DNA: TGTGCCAGCAGTGGAATCCGGGACAGGGGCAATCAGCCCCAGCATTTT.

This clone has only a few counts. The chain carries TRBV11-3 and TRBJ2-3, with 8 bases fitting TRBD2. CDR1 and CDR2 (germline): SGHNT, YENEEA. This CDR3 is 14 amino acids long. Trimming cost V 2 bases and J 6 bases; bases outside gene matches: 4. The CDR3 DNA is TGTGCCAGCAGCTTAATCGGGGGGGGCGATACGCAGTATTTT. Translation gives CASSLIGGGDTQYF.

The J gene is TRBJ1-2, the V gene TRBV5-1, with 12 positions matching TRBD1. The CDR3 sequence is 16 residues long. V shed 4 bases, J shed 7 bases, and the junction held 11 bases outside the gene matches. Per the germline V gene, CDR1 is SGHRS and CDR2 is YFSETQ. The CDR3 DNA reads TGCGCCAGCAGCGTCCAACCGGGACAGGGGGCAGTTGGCTACACCTTC. Translated: CASSVQPGQGAVGYTF.

The V call is TRBV28, the J call TRBJ2-7; the D is unclear. CDR3 length: 15 amino acids. V was cut by 3 bases and J by 2 bases, with 14 bases left in between. Germline V gene data show CDR1 as MDHEN and CDR2 as SYDVKM. Here the CDR3 reads CASSLLTFSTYEQYF. CDR3 DNA sequence: TGTGCCAGCAGTTTGTTGACTTTTTCAACCTACGAGCAGTACTTC.

J is TRBJ1-2 and V is TRBV20-1, with 7 bases aligning to TRBD1. V was pared by 7 bases and J by 8 bases, with 7 bases of the junction left unmatched. Germline loops: CDR1 DFQATT, CDR2 SNEGSKA (reference sequence). This CDR3 has 11 amino acids. The CDR3 spells CSVSRGEGYTF. The CDR3, as DNA: TGCAGTGTTTCCAGGGGGGAGGGCTACACCTTC.

The chain uses TRBV29-1 and TRBJ2-7; 8 positions agree with TRBD1. With 6 bases clipped from V and 3 bases from J, the junction kept 10 bases outside the gene matches. The CDR3 consists of 14 residues. The V gene's germline CDR1 is SQVTM and CDR2 ANQGSEA. CDR3 in DNA: TGCAGCGTCGTGGACAGGGCTAGAAACTACGAGCAGTACTTC. Translating it yields CSVVDRARNYEQYF.

The gene calls are TRBV19 and TRBJ1-2, with 7 bases lining up with TRBD1. V shed 1 base, J shed 0 bases, and the junction held 5 bases outside the gene matches. Germline V gene lookup returns CDR1 LNHDA and CDR2 SQIVND (reference sequence). CDR3 length: 16 amino acids. CDR3 coding DNA: TGTGCCAGTAGTATAGGGGGGACAGAATCTAACTATGGCTACACCTTC. Its protein is CASSIGGTESNYGYTF.

This clone appeared once. The chain employs TRBV7-9 and TRBJ2-7; 8 bases are shared with TRBD1. CDR3 length: 16 amino acids. J was trimmed by 2 bases and V by 6 bases; bases with no gene match: 12. Germline CDR1 and CDR2: SEHNR and FQNEAQ (reference sequence). The CDR3 loop is CASRFFRQGSTYEQYF. As DNA, the CDR3 is TGTGCCAGCAGATTTTTTAGACAGGGGTCGACCTACGAGCAGTACTTC.

Here the CDR3 DNA reads TGTGCCAGCAGCCAAGATCCAGGGGACAGTGAGTACACCGGGGAGCTGTTTTTT. Its protein product is CASSQDPGDSEYTGELFF. The chain is built from TRBV4-2 and TRBJ2-2, with TRBD1 identical over 7 bases. This CDR3 contains 18 residues. J was trimmed by 3 bases and V by 0 bases; bases with no gene match: 10. Germline V CDR1 and CDR2: LGHNA, YNFKEQ.

V is TRBV25-1 and J is TRBJ1-3; 10 bases fit TRBD1. CDR1 and CDR2 (germline): MGHDK, SYGVNS. This CDR3 has 17 amino acids. Losses at the gene ends were 4 bases for V and 0 bases for J; bases not matched to a gene: 6. The CDR3 spells CASSGGQGSPSGNTIYF. The CDR3 region has the DNA TGTGCCAGCAGTGGGGGACAGGGGAGCCCCTCTGGAAACACCATATATTTT.

The V and J genes are TRBV7-2 and TRBJ1-5; the D gene is possibly TRBD1 (6 bases). V was trimmed by 3 bases and J by 2 bases, leaving 11 bases between them. Germline V gives CDR1 SGHTA, CDR2 FQGNSA. CDR3 size: 15 residues. The CDR3 region has the DNA TGTGCCAGCAGCTTGATTCCAGGGGGCAATCAGCCCCAGCATTTT. Residues: CASSLIPGGNQPQHF. The full variable domain, completed using reference TRBV7-2 and TRBJ1-5, is GAGVSQSPSNKVTEKGKDVELRCDPISGHTALYWYRQSLGQGLEFLIYFQGNSAPDKSGLPSDRFSAERTGGSVSTLTIQRTQQEDSAVYLCASSLIPGGNQPQHFGDGTRLSIL.

The J gene is TRBJ2-2, the V gene TRBV24-1, with D hard to call. CDR3 length equals 13 residues. Germline CDR1 and CDR2: KGHDR and SFDVKD. The ends were cut back, 4 bases at V and 6 bases at J, with 8 bases in the middle. The CDR3 bases are TGTGCCACCAGTGAGGTCGAGTCCGGGGAGCTGTTTTTT. Amino acid sequence: CATSEVESGELFF.

Written as DNA, the CDR3 is TGTGCCAGCAGTGAATCGGGGGACGAGCAGTACTTC. Residues: CASSESGDEQYF. The chain employs TRBV2 and TRBJ2-7, with D perhaps TRBD2 (6 bases). V gave up 2 bases and J gave up 5 bases, with 7 bases separating them. The CDR3 runs 12 residues. CDR1 and CDR2 from the germline V gene are SNHLY and FYNNEI. The whole variable domain, remainder taken from reference TRBV2 and TRBJ2-7, is EPEVTQTPSHQVTQMGQEVILRCVPISNHLYFYWYRQILGQKVEFLVSFYNNEISEKSEIFDDQFSVERPDGSNFTLKIRSTKLEDSAMYFCASSESGDEQYFGPGTRLTVT.

This clone was counted at least ten times. The genes are TRBV5-5 and TRBJ2-7, with TRBD1 matching 7 bases. The V segment lost 5 bases and the J segment 2 bases; nucleotides outside the gene matches: 4. CDR3 length: 13 residues. Germline CDR1 is SGHKS and CDR2 is YYEKEE (reference sequence). CDR3 loop: CASSRQGAYEQYF. The DNA of the CDR3 is TGTGCCAGCAGTCGTCAGGGGGCCTACGAGCAGTACTTC.

The V and J genes are TRBV11-2 and TRBJ1-3; 7 bases match TRBD1. Germline V lookup: CDR1 SGHAT, CDR2 FQNNGV. With V trimmed by 7 bases and J by 3 bases, 9 bases remained unmatched. The CDR3 is 15 amino acids. CDR3 bases: TGTGCCAGCAAGAGGGGGACAGCGTATGGAAACACCATATATTTT. It encodes CASKRGTAYGNTIYF. The full variable domain, rest sourced from reference TRBV11-2 and TRBJ1-3, is EAGVAQSPRYKIIEKRQSVAFWCNPISGHATLYWYQQILGQGPKLLIQFQNNGVVDDSQLPKDRFSAERLKGVDSTLKIQPAKLEDSAVYLCASKRGTAYGNTIYFGEGSWLTVV.

The chain is built from TRBV2 and TRBJ1-5; D is undetermined. V lost 5 bases to trimming and J lost 6 bases, with 11 bases between them. The CDR3 extends over 13 amino acids. The V gene's germline CDR1 is SNHLY and CDR2 FYNNEI. The CDR3 DNA reads TGTGCCAGCAGTTGGAGTCGCACTCAGCCCCAGCATTTT. Translation: CASSWSRTQPQHF.